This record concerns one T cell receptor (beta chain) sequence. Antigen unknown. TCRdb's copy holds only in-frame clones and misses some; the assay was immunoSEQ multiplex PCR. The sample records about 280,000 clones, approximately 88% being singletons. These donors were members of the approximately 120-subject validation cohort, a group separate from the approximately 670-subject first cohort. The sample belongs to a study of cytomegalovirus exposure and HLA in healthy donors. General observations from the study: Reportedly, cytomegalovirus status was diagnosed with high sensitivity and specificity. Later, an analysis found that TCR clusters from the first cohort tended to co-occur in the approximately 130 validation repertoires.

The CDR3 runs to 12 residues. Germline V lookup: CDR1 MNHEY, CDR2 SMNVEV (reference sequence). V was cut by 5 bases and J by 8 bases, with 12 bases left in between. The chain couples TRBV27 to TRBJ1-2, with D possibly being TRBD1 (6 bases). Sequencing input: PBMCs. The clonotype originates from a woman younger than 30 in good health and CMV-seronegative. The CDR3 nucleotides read TGTGCCAGCAGTGACACAGGGTGGGGCTACACCTTC. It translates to CASSDTGWGYTF.